A selection of T cell receptor beta chains follows, all from one sample in a study of naive and memory T cell subsets. TCRdb reanalysed the UMI-ligation and nested PCR reads using MiXCR and keeps one entry per CDR3 protein. The sample shows some 150,000 distinct CDR3 sequences, over 15% of them seen only once. What was sequenced was naive CD4+ T cells from blood. The receptors were sampled from a human donor in good health. CDR3s include the opening cysteine and the closing phenylalanine or tryptophan. D genes are given only for firm matches. Clone sizes are given selectively: once, few, many, or a class where the clone is expanded.

j_gene: TRBJ2-4
abundance: .
v_gene: TRBV29-1
d_gene: TRBD1
CDR3nt: TGCAGCGTTGGAAAATATCGGACAGGGGGTGGAAGGGACATTCAGTACTTC
CDR3aa: CSVGKYRTGGGRDIQYF

j_gene: TRBJ2-3
abundance: .
v_gene: TRBV4-2
d_gene: .
CDR3nt: TGTGCCAGCAGCCAAGATTCTGCAGATACGCAGTATTTT
CDR3aa: CASSQDSADTQYF

j_gene: TRBJ1-2
abundance: .
v_gene: TRBV10-3
d_gene: .
CDR3nt: TGTGCCATCAGTGAAGGGGCCCCGGGGAACTATGGCTACACCTTC
CDR3aa: CAISEGAPGNYGYTF

j_gene: TRBJ2-3
abundance: .
v_gene: TRBV6-4
d_gene: TRBD1
CDR3nt: TGTGCCAGCAGTCGGGACAGGGGTGATACGCAGTATTTT
CDR3aa: CASSRDRGDTQYF

j_gene: TRBJ1-4
abundance: few
v_gene: TRBV12-3/TRBV12-4
d_gene: TRBD1
CDR3nt: TGTGCCAGCAGCCTCGGACAGGGAGGAGAAAAACTGTTTTTT
CDR3aa: CASSLGQGGEKLFF

j_gene: TRBJ2-1
abundance: many
v_gene: TRBV10-3
d_gene: .
CDR3nt: TGTGCCATCAGTGGACAGGAGCGAGGCTCCTACAATGAGCAGTTCTTC
CDR3aa: CAISGQERGSYNEQFF

j_gene: TRBJ2-1
abundance: few
v_gene: TRBV12-3/TRBV12-4
d_gene: TRBD2
CDR3nt: TGTGCCAGCAGTCGAACCTGGGGGACTAGCGACTACAATGAGCAGTTCTTC
CDR3aa: CASSRTWGTSDYNEQFF

j_gene: TRBJ2-7
abundance: few
v_gene: TRBV20-1
d_gene: .
CDR3nt: TGCAGTGCTACACCAGGGGCCCACGAGCAGTACTTC
CDR3aa: CSATPGAHEQYF

j_gene: TRBJ2-3
abundance: .
v_gene: TRBV29-1
d_gene: TRBD2
CDR3nt: TGCAGCGTCACCCTACTAGCGTCCCCCACAGATACGCAGTATTTT
CDR3aa: CSVTLLASPTDTQYF

j_gene: TRBJ2-1
abundance: .
v_gene: TRBV2
d_gene: TRBD2
CDR3nt: TGTGCCAGCATTTCCCTAGCGGGACCCGTTGAGCAGTTCTTC
CDR3aa: CASISLAGPVEQFF

j_gene: TRBJ2-1
abundance: .
v_gene: TRBV20-1
d_gene: .
CDR3nt: TGCAGTGCTAGAGATCCGGGAGCGGTTAATGAGCAGTTCTTC
CDR3aa: CSARDPGAVNEQFF

j_gene: TRBJ2-7
abundance: few
v_gene: TRBV11-2
d_gene: TRBD2
CDR3nt: TGTGCCAGCAGCCTCTTCGGGGGGGGGTACGAGCAGTACTTC
CDR3aa: CASSLFGGGYEQYF

j_gene: TRBJ2-1
abundance: few
v_gene: TRBV7-2
d_gene: TRBD2
CDR3nt: TGTGCCAGCAGCTTGCGGGGGGGCGTAAGCTCCTACAATGAGCAGTTCTTC
CDR3aa: CASSLRGGVSSYNEQFF

j_gene: TRBJ2-1
abundance: few
v_gene: TRBV7-2
d_gene: .
CDR3nt: TGTGCCAGCAGCTTAGGGGTGCATGAGCAGTTCTTC
CDR3aa: CASSLGVHEQFF

j_gene: TRBJ2-3
abundance: once
v_gene: TRBV5-1
d_gene: .
CDR3nt: TGCGCCAGCAGGGGACTGCCCAGCACAGATACGCAGTATTTT
CDR3aa: CASRGLPSTDTQYF

j_gene: TRBJ1-4
abundance: .
v_gene: TRBV6-6
d_gene: TRBD1
CDR3nt: TGTGCCAGCAGTACACAGGGGGCGAAAGAAAAACTGTTTTTT
CDR3aa: CASSTQGAKEKLFF

j_gene: TRBJ1-5
abundance: few
v_gene: TRBV2
d_gene: .
CDR3nt: TGTGCCAGCAGTCCGGACCGGATGAGACAGCCCCAGCATTTT
CDR3aa: CASSPDRMRQPQHF

j_gene: TRBJ2-7
abundance: few
v_gene: TRBV28
d_gene: .
CDR3nt: TGTGCCAGCAGTCTAGCTGAACCCCAAACCTCCTACGAGCAGTACTTC
CDR3aa: CASSLAEPQTSYEQYF

j_gene: TRBJ2-1
abundance: few
v_gene: TRBV28
d_gene: TRBD2
CDR3nt: TGTGCCAGCAGCCAAGAACTAGCGGGGTTCAATGAGCAGTTCTTC
CDR3aa: CASSQELAGFNEQFF

j_gene: TRBJ2-3
abundance: .
v_gene: TRBV7-6
d_gene: TRBD2
CDR3nt: TGTGCCAGCAGCTTAGAGGGGACTAGCCGGGCCACAGATACGCAGTATTTT
CDR3aa: CASSLEGTSRATDTQYF

j_gene: TRBJ2-7
abundance: few
v_gene: TRBV4-3
d_gene: .
CDR3nt: TGCGCCAGCAGCCCAACCCGGGAACCATTCTACGAGCAGTACTTC
CDR3aa: CASSPTREPFYEQYF

j_gene: TRBJ2-7
abundance: few
v_gene: TRBV28
d_gene: TRBD1
CDR3nt: TGTGCCAGCAGTCCCAGGGACAGGGTAGGCTACGAGCAGTACTTC
CDR3aa: CASSPRDRVGYEQYF